The next 22 T cell receptor beta chains were all read from a single sample in a study of T cells after yellow fever vaccination. Using its own MiXCR run on the 5' RACE reads, TCRdb lists one record per CDR3 protein. Of roughly 250,000 distinct CDR3 sequences in the sample, 10% to 15% are singletons; the top ten hold roughly 0.5%. The sequenced sample was CD4+ T cells sorted from PBMCs, obtained 45 days after the yellow fever booster vaccination. The receptors were sampled from a man younger than 40 who received the YFV17D yellow fever vaccine.

V is TRBV7-2 and J is TRBJ2-1, with 10 bases identical to TRBD2. Germline V gene sequence: CDR1 SGHTA, CDR2 FQGNSA. CDR3 length equals 15 residues. V lost 5 bases, J lost 1 base, and 2 bases stayed unmatched. CDR3 sequence reads: CASSPAGGSYNEQFF. The DNA for the CDR3 is TGTGCCAGCAGCCCAGCGGGAGGGTCCTACAATGAGCAGTTCTTC.

This sequence joins TRBV11-1 and TRBJ1-3, with 8 bases lining up with TRBD1. This CDR3 has 19 amino acids. Per the germline V gene, CDR1 is SGHAT and CDR2 is FQDESV (reference sequence). Trimming removed 0 bases from V and 1 base from J; junction bases left unmatched: 11. The DNA for the CDR3 is TGTGCCAGCAGCTTAGCGCTAATTAGGGACAGGCAATCTGGAAACACCATATATTTT. Protein sequence: CASSLALIRDRQSGNTIYF.

CDR3 DNA sequence: TGTGCCAGCAGCTTAGACGGGCCCACCCCCGGGGAGCTGTTTTTT. Translated, it gives CASSLDGPTPGELFF. This rearrangement joins TRBV7-2 to TRBJ2-2, with D unclear. CDR3 length: 15 amino acids. V lost 1 base and J lost 6, with 12 bases in between. Germline CDR1 and CDR2: SGHTA and FQGNSA.

The J gene is TRBJ2-1, the V gene TRBV27; D possibly corresponds to TRBD1 (5 bases). The CDR3 has 15 amino acids. V was trimmed by 7 bases and J by 7 bases, leaving 20 bases between them. The V gene's germline CDR1 is MNHEY and CDR2 SMNVEV (reference sequence). CDR3 in DNA: TGTGCCAGCACGCCTTCTTGGGGCGTCGGAAATGAGCAGTTCTTC. The encoded protein is CASTPSWGVGNEQFF.

The chain uses TRBV20-1 and TRBJ2-2, with D perhaps given as TRBD1 or TRBD2 (5 bases each). CDR1 and CDR2 from the germline V gene are DFQATT and SNEGSKA (reference sequence). V lost 0 bases, J lost 1 base, and 9 bases lay in between. The CDR3 length is 15 residues. CDR3 sequence: CSARDGAGNTGELFF. In DNA form, the CDR3 reads TGCAGTGCTAGAGATGGGGCGGGGAACACCGGGGAGCTGTTTTTT.

This clonotype was seen a few times. The chain uses TRBV7-2 and TRBJ2-3, with 16 bases identical to TRBD2. The V segment lost 1 base and the J segment 6 bases; nucleotides outside the gene matches: 1. Germline V lookup: CDR1 SGHTA, CDR2 FQGNSA. The CDR3 length is 16 residues. The CDR3 nucleotides are TGTGCCAGCAGCTTAGTGGGACTAGCGGGAGGGGATACGCAGTATTTT. Translated: CASSLVGLAGGDTQYF.

The sample holds many counts of this clonotype. This chain links TRBV5-1 with TRBJ2-5; 10 bases align to TRBD1. The ends lost 0 bases at V and 5 bases at J; junction bases unmatched: 4. CDR1 is SGHRS, CDR2 YFSETQ, per germline. The CDR3 has 15 amino acids. The CDR3 DNA is TGCGCCAGCAGCTTGGGACAGGGGGCGCCGGAGACCCAGTACTTC. It encodes CASSLGQGAPETQYF.

Only a few counts were recorded for this clonotype. The V call is TRBV6-2 or TRBV6-3, the J call TRBJ2-1; the match to TRBD2 covers 7 bases. The CDR3 spans 16 residues. CDR1 and CDR2 (germline): MNHEY, SVGEGT. Losses at the gene ends were 7 bases for V and 12 bases for J; bases not matched to a gene: 21. CDR3 sequence reads: CASTLIPGGPNEWQFF. For the CDR3, the DNA is TGTGCCAGCACCCTGATCCCGGGGGGACCCAATGAGTGGCAGTTCTTC.

The chain uses TRBV3-1 and TRBJ1-2; perhaps TRBD1 as D (6 bases). Germline-derived CDR1 and CDR2 are LGHDT and YNNKEL (reference sequence). V dropped 4 bases and J dropped 0 bases, with 12 bases sitting between them. The CDR3 spans 15 residues. The DNA for the CDR3 is TGTGCCAGCAGCCTCCAGGGGTCCTCTAACTATGGCTACACCTTC. Translation: CASSLQGSSNYGYTF.

The chain links TRBV15 to TRBJ2-2; D is possibly TRBD1 (6 bases). The germline V and J ends were trimmed by 0 bases and 5 bases, with 22 bases remaining between them. This CDR3 region has 19 residues. The germline CDR1 and CDR2 sequences are LNHNV and YYDKDF (reference sequence). The CDR3 DNA sequence: TGTGCCACCAGCAGAGATCTTCCTAGGGGGTTTGGAGAGACCGGGGAGCTGTTTTTT. Translation gives CATSRDLPRGFGETGELFF.

The rearrangement uses TRBV27 and TRBJ1-5; maybe TRBD1 (5 bases). The V gene lost 4 bases and the J gene lost 5 bases, with 9 bases spanning the gap. The CDR3 runs to 13 residues. Germline V gene sequence: CDR1 MNHEY, CDR2 SMNVEV (reference sequence). CDR3 in amino acids: CASSSRDHQPQHF. CDR3 nucleotides: TGTGCCAGCAGTTCCCGGGACCATCAGCCCCAGCATTTT.

The V call is TRBV24-1, the J call TRBJ2-3, with 9 bases fitting TRBD2. Looked up from germline, CDR1 is KGHDR and CDR2 is SFDVKD. There are 16 residues in the CDR3. Trimming took 4 bases from V and 1 from J; bases not matched to a gene: 5. Here the CDR3 reads CATSDPGLAGTDTQYF. The CDR3 DNA sequence: TGTGCCACCAGTGACCCGGGACTAGCAGGCACAGATACGCAGTATTTT.

This chain connects TRBV6-5 to TRBJ2-5, with TRBD2 matching over 12 bases. The junction had 9 bases not matched to a gene; V was cut back by 2 bases and J by 5 bases. Germline V gives CDR1 MNHEY, CDR2 SVGAGI. This CDR3 has 17 amino acids. The CDR3 DNA follows: TGTGCCAGCAGTTACAGGGCTAGCGGGAGGGCGGGGGAGACCCAGTACTTC. It specifies CASSYRASGRAGETQYF.

At least ten counts were recorded for this clonotype. This chain links TRBV20-1 with TRBJ2-3, with 7 bases aligning to TRBD2. The V and J ends lost 1 base and 4 bases, in that order; junction bases with no gene match: 11. Germline V gene sequence: CDR1 DFQATT, CDR2 SNEGSKA (reference sequence). The CDR3 loop spans 16 amino acids. CDR3 coding DNA: TGCAGTGCTAGAGGGTTAAGGCGGGAGAGCGCAGATACGCAGTATTTT. Translation: CSARGLRRESADTQYF.

The rearrangement joins TRBV6-1 to TRBJ1-6, with D perhaps TRBD1 (5 bases). The CDR3 loop spans 13 amino acids. The germline CDR1 and CDR2 sequences are MNHNS and SASEGT. Trimming took off 8 bases at V and 14 bases at J, with 19 bases between the two ends. The CDR3 reads CASRLRQFGTLHF. CDR3 DNA sequence: TGTGCCAGCCGGCTGCGACAGTTTGGCACCCTCCACTTT.

The rearrangement uses TRBV4-3 and TRBJ1-4; D possibly corresponds to TRBD1 (5 bases). The CDR3 spans 18 residues. CDR1 and CDR2 (germline): LGHNA, YSLEER. The ends were cut back, 0 bases at V and 0 bases at J, with 14 bases in the middle. The CDR3 loop is CASSQDPVGTATNEKLFF. CDR3 DNA: TGCGCCAGCAGCCAAGATCCGGTCGGGACCGCAACTAATGAAAAACTGTTTTTT.

J is TRBJ1-1 and V is TRBV28; unclear D gene. This CDR3 contains 14 residues. Trimming removed 6 bases at V and 3 bases at J, with 14 bases between. From germline, CDR1 is MDHEN and CDR2 SYDVKM. This chain's CDR3 is CASSRLGLHTEAFF. The CDR3 coding sequence is TGTGCCAGCAGCAGGCTTGGGTTGCACACTGAAGCTTTCTTT.

The table lists this clonotype with a few counts. The chain employs TRBV11-2 and TRBJ2-7; 8 bases match TRBD2. Trimming cost V 5 bases and J 2 bases; bases outside gene matches: 26. Germline V gene lookup returns CDR1 SGHAT and CDR2 FQNNGV. This CDR3 region has 21 residues. The CDR3 loop is CASSPRRRPGGPFNRAYEQYF. The CDR3 bases are TGTGCCAGCAGCCCACGTCGGCGTCCGGGAGGGCCATTTAACCGTGCCTACGAGCAGTACTTC.

The CDR3 DNA is TGTGCCAGCAGCCCCCGGAGAACGGATACGCAGTATTTT. Its translation: CASSPRRTDTQYF. The chain joins TRBV28 to TRBJ2-3, with unresolved D. Deletions cut 6 bases from V and 6 bases from J, with 13 bases between. Looked up from germline, CDR1 is MDHEN and CDR2 is SYDVKM. This CDR3 spans 13 amino acids.

The rearrangement joins TRBV5-6 to TRBJ2-4; D remains ambiguous. Germline V gene lookup returns CDR1 SGHDT and CDR2 YYEEEE. The V end was cut by 1 base, the J end by 0 bases, with 8 bases between. This CDR3 spans 15 amino acids. The CDR3 sequence is CASSLFALAKNIQYF. As DNA, the CDR3 is TGTGCCAGCAGCTTGTTCGCGTTAGCCAAAAACATTCAGTACTTC. Using reference TRBV5-6 and TRBJ2-4 for the parts outside the CDR3, the full variable domain is DAGVTQSPTHLIKTRGQQVTLRCSPKSGHDTVSWYQQALGQGPQFIFQYYEEEERQRGNFPDRFSGHQFPNYSSELNVNALLLGDSALYLCASSLFALAKNIQYFGAGTRLSVL.

This chain uses TRBV27 with TRBJ2-5; 12 nucleotides match TRBD2. V shed 5 bases and J 5 bases; nucleotides not matched to a gene: 6. Germline CDR1 MNHEY, CDR2 SMNVEV (reference sequence). CDR3 length: 15 amino acids. DNA of the CDR3: TGTGCCAGCAGTCTAGCGGGAGGGCCGATGGAGACCCAGTACTTC. It translates to CASSLAGGPMETQYF.

V is TRBV29-1 and J is TRBJ2-7; D is unclear. The V and J ends lost 6 bases and 2 bases respectively, with 11 bases between them. CDR3 length: 12 residues. Germline V gives CDR1 SQVTM, CDR2 ANQGSEA. CDR3 in DNA: TGCAGCGTGTTGGACGGTACCTACGAGCAGTACTTC. Encoded protein: CSVLDGTYEQYF.